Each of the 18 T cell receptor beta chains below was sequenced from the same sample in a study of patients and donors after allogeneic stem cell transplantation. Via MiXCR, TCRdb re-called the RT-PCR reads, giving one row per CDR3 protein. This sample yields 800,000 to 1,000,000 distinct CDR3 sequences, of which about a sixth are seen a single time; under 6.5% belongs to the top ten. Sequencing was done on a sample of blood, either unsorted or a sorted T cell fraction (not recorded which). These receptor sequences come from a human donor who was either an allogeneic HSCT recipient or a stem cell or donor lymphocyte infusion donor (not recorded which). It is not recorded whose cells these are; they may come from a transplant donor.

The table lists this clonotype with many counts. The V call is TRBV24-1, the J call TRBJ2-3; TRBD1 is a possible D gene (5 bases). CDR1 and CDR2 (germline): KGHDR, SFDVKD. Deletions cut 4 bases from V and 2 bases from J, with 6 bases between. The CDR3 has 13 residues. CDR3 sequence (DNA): TGTGCCACCAGTGAACAGGTCACAGATACGCAGTATTTT. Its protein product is CATSEQVTDTQYF.

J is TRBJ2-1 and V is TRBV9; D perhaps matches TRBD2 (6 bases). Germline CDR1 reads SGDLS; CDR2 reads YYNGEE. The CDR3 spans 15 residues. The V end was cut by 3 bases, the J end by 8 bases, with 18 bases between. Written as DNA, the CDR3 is TGTGCCAGCAGCGCGGATAGCGGACTCGGGCATGAGCAGTTCTTC. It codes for CASSADSGLGHEQFF.

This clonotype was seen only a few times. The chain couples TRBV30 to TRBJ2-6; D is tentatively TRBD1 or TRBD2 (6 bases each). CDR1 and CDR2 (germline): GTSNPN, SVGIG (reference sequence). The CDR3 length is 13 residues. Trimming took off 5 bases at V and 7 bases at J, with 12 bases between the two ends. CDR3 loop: CAWRGPPANVLTF. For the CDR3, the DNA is TGTGCCTGGCGGGGGCCCCCAGCCAACGTCCTGACTTTC.

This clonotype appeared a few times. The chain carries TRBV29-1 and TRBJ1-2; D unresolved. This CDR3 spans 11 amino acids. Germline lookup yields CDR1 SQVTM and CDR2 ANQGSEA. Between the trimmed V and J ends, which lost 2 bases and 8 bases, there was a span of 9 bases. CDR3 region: CSVESMVGYTF. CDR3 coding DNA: TGCAGCGTTGAATCGATGGTGGGCTACACCTTC.

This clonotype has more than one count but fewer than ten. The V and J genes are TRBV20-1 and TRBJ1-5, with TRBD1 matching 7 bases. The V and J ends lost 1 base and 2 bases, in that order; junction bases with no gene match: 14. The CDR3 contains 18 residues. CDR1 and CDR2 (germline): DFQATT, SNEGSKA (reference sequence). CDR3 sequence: CSARGPDRALLGNQPQHF. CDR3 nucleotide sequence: TGCAGTGCTAGAGGTCCAGACAGGGCACTCTTGGGCAATCAGCCCCAGCATTTT.

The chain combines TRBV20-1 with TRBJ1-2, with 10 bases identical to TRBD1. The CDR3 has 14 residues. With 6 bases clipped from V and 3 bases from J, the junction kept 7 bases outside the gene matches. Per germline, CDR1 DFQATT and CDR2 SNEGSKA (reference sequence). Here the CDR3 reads CSATQGTGDYGYTF. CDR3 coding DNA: TGCAGTGCCACGCAAGGGACAGGGGACTATGGCTACACCTTC.

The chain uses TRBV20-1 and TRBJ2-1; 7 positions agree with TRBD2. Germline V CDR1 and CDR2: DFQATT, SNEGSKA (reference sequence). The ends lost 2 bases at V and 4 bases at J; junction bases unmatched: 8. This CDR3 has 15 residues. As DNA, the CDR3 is TGCAGTGCTAGAAACCGGGACTACCATTACAATGAGCAGTTCTTC. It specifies CSARNRDYHYNEQFF.

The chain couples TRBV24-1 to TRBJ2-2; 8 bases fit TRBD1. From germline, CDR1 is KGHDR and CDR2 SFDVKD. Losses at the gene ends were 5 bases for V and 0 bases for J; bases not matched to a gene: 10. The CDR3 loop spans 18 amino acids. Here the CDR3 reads CATSAPQGALANTGELFF. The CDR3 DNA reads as TGTGCCACCAGTGCCCCTCAGGGGGCCCTCGCGAACACCGGGGAGCTGTTTTTT.

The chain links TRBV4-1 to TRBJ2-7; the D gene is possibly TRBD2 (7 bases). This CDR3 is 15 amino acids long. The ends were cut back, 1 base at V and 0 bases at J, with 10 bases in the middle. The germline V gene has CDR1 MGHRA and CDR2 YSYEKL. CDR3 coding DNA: TGCGCCAGCAGCCAAGGGGGGGGCAGCTCCTACGAGCAGTACTTC. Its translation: CASSQGGGSSYEQYF.

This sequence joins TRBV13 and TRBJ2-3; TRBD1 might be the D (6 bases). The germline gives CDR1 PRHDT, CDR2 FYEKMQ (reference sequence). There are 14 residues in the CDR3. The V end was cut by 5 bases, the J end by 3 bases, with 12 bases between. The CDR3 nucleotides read TGTGCCAGCAGCATCACAGGGAGTACAGATACGCAGTATTTT. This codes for CASSITGSTDTQYF.

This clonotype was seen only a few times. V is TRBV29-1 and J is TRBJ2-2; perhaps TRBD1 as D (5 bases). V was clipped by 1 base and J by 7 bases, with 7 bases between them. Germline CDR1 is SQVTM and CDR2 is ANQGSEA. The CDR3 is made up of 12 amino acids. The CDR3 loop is CSVEAGIGELFF. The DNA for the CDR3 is TGCAGCGTTGAAGCAGGGATCGGGGAGCTGTTTTTT.

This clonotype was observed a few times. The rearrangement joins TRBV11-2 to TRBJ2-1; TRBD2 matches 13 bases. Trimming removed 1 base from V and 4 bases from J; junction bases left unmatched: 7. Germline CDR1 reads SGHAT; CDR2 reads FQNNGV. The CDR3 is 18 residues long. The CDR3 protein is CASSLGETSGRQYNEQFF. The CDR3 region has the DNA TGTGCCAGCAGCTTAGGGGAGACTAGCGGGAGGCAATACAATGAGCAGTTCTTC.

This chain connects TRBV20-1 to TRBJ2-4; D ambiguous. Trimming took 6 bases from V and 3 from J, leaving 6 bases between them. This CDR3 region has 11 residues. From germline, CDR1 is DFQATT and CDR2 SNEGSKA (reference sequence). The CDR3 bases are TGCAGTGCCCCAGACAAAAACATTCAGTACTTC. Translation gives CSAPDKNIQYF.

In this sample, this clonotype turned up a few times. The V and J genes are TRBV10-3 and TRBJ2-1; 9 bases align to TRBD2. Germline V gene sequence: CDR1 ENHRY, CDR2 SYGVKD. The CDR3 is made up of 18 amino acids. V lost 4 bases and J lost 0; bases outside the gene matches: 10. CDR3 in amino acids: CAISGSRAGGPSYNEQFF. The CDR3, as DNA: TGTGCCATCAGTGGCTCTAGGGCGGGAGGGCCCTCCTACAATGAGCAGTTCTTC.

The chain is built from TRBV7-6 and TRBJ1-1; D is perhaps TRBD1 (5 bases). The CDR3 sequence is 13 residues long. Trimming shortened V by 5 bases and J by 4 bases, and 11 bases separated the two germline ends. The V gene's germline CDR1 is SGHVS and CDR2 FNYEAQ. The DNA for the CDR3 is TGTGCCAGCAGCCTTCCAAGGGGCACTGAAGCTTTCTTT. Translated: CASSLPRGTEAFF.

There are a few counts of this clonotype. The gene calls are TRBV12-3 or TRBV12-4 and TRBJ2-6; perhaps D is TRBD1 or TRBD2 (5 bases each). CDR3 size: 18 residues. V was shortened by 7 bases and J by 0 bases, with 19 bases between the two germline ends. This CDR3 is CASTTWGTDPSGANVLTF. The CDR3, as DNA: TGTGCCAGCACCACGTGGGGGACCGACCCCTCTGGGGCCAACGTCCTGACTTTC.

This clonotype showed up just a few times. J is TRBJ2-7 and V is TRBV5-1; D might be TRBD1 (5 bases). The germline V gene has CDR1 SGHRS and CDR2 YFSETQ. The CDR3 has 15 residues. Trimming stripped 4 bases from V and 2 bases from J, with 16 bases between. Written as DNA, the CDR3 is TGCGCCAGCAGCGCCCAGGGTACCGTAGCCTACGAGCAGTACTTC. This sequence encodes CASSAQGTVAYEQYF.

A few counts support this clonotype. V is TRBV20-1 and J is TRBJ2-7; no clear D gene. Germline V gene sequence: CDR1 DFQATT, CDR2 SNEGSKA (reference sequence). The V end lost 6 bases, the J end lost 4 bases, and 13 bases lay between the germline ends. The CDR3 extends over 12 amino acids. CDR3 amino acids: CSARKTAYEQYF. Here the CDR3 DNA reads TGCAGTGCGAGGAAGACTGCGTACGAGCAGTACTTC.